These 31 T cell receptor beta chains were all obtained from the same sample, sequenced in a study of blood T cell repertoires in COVID-19. TCRdb keeps only in-frame clones here, not all; method: immunoSEQ multiplex PCR. Of roughly 190,000 clones listed, under 90% are singletons. The sequenced material came from peripheral blood. The receptors derive from a human donor in a cohort sampled during active COVID-19.

A single count supports this clone. This chain connects TRBV11-1 to TRBJ2-1; 12 bases are a match to TRBD1. CDR3 size: 15 residues. V was pared by 4 bases and J by 4 bases, with 2 bases of the junction left unmatched. CDR1 and CDR2 from the germline V gene are SGHAT and FQDESV (reference sequence). CDR3 bases: TGTGCCAGCAGCTCGGGACAGGGGGCTTACAATGAGCAGTTCTTC. Translation gives CASSSGQGAYNEQFF.

The rearrangement uses TRBV24-1 and TRBJ1-1, with D maybe TRBD1 (5 bases). The CDR3 length is 12 residues. CDR1 is KGHDR and CDR2 is SFDVKD in the germline V gene. Trimming stripped 8 bases from V and 8 bases from J, with 14 bases between. The CDR3 region has the DNA TGTGCCACCACTTTGCAGGGCTCAGAAGCTTTCTTT. Amino acids: CATTLQGSEAFF.

The chain has TRBV20-1 and TRBJ2-2; unclear D gene. CDR3 length: 14 residues. V was shortened by 3 bases and J by 4 bases, with 12 bases between the two germline ends. Germline V gene lookup returns CDR1 DFQATT and CDR2 SNEGSKA (reference sequence). The CDR3 is CSASSRVGTGELFF. The CDR3 coding sequence is TGCAGTGCTAGTTCCCGGGTAGGCACCGGGGAGCTGTTTTTT.

The chain recombines TRBV4-2 with TRBJ1-1, with 7 bases matching TRBD1. V lost 8 bases, J lost 0 bases, and 6 bases stayed unmatched. The germline CDR1 and CDR2 sequences are LGHNA and YNFKEQ. The CDR3 extends over 14 amino acids. Here the CDR3 DNA reads TGTGCCAGCGCATTGACAGGGCTGAACACTGAAGCTTTCTTT. Translation: CASALTGLNTEAFF.

V and J are TRBV5-1 and TRBJ2-5; 10 bases are a match to TRBD1. The CDR3 length is 17 residues. The J segment lost 2 bases and the V segment lost 0 bases, leaving 7 bases of the junction unmatched. Germline CDR1 SGHRS, CDR2 YFSETQ. The CDR3 nucleotides read TGCGCCAGCAGCTTGGGGGGACAGGGGTTCTTACAAGAGACCCAGTACTTC. Protein: CASSLGGQGFLQETQYF.

At least ten counts were recorded for this clone. The chain joins TRBV4-1 to TRBJ1-3, with 8 bases aligning to TRBD1. The CDR3 extends over 17 amino acids. Germline V gives CDR1 MGHRA, CDR2 YSYEKL. The J segment lost 0 bases and the V segment lost 2 bases, leaving 6 bases of the junction unmatched. CDR3 loop: CASSQPRQGTSGNTIYF. The CDR3 DNA reads TGCGCCAGCAGCCAACCCAGACAGGGGACCTCTGGAAACACCATATATTTT.

V is TRBV2 and J is TRBJ2-2; 15 nucleotides align to TRBD2. The CDR3 runs to 17 residues. The germline gives CDR1 SNHLY, CDR2 FYNNEI. V dropped 4 bases and J dropped 2; count of bases not matched to a gene: 2. CDR3 nucleotides: TGTGCCAGCAGTGGGACTAGCGGGGGGGTTAACACCGGGGAGCTGTTTTTT. This sequence encodes CASSGTSGGVNTGELFF.

This clone has a single count. The chain links TRBV19 to TRBJ1-1; 8 bases align to TRBD1. CDR3 length equals 15 residues. Germline V CDR1 and CDR2: LNHDA, SQIVND (reference sequence). V lost 6 bases to trimming and J lost 1 base; unmatched junction nucleotides: 7. The DNA of the CDR3 is TGTGCCAGTAGCTCCGGGGACAGGACGAACACTGAAGCTTTCTTT. It yields the protein CASSSGDRTNTEAFF.

The rearrangement uses TRBV7-9 and TRBJ1-2, with unresolved D. Germline lookup yields CDR1 SEHNR and CDR2 FQNEAQ (reference sequence). The CDR3 runs 15 residues. Trimming cost V 1 base and J 4 bases, with 13 bases left between them. Here the CDR3 reads CASSLDAKRTYGYTF. The CDR3 DNA sequence: TGTGCCAGCAGCTTAGATGCTAAGAGAACCTATGGCTACACCTTC.

This clone showed up just a few times. The chain employs TRBV5-1 and TRBJ1-2, with 7 bases identical to TRBD1. Germline lookup yields CDR1 SGHRS and CDR2 YFSETQ. CDR3 length: 14 residues. The trim removed 3 bases at V and 6 bases at J, leaving 8 bases unmatched. The DNA of the CDR3 is TGCGCCAGCAGCTCCAGGGGGTCCTTGGATGGCTACACCTTC. This translates into CASSSRGSLDGYTF.

The V call is TRBV27, the J call TRBJ2-7, with D possibly being TRBD1 (6 bases). The CDR3 covers 13 residues. Germline CDR1 is MNHEY and CDR2 is SMNVEV (reference sequence). V was pared by 0 bases and J by 8 bases, with 11 bases between. CDR3 bases: TGTGCCAGCAGTTTATCGTACGGACAGAAGCAGTACGTC. Its translation is CASSLSYGQKQYV.

The CDR3, as DNA: TGTGCCAGCAGTGGTGCAGCGGGAGGGCGGGATGAGCAGTTCTTC. It encodes CASSGAAGGRDEQFF. The rearrangement joins TRBV2 to TRBJ2-1; 10 bases fit TRBD2. J was trimmed by 8 bases and V by 4 bases; bases with no gene match: 8. Germline V gives CDR1 SNHLY, CDR2 FYNNEI. The CDR3 contains 15 residues.

This chain uses TRBV6-1 with TRBJ1-3; D is possibly TRBD1 (5 bases). The CDR3 is 16 amino acids. Trimming cost V 1 base and J 8 bases, with 18 bases left between them. Germline CDR1 MNHNS, CDR2 SASEGT. The DNA for the CDR3 is TGTGCCAGCAGTGAAGGGGCGGCAGGGTCACCCTACACCATATATTTT. As protein: CASSEGAAGSPYTIYF.

The rearrangement joins TRBV10-2 to TRBJ2-3; 10 bases agree with TRBD2. Per germline, CDR1 WSHSY and CDR2 SAAADI. The CDR3 is made up of 16 amino acids. V lost 6 bases to trimming and J lost 2 bases; unmatched junction nucleotides: 8. CDR3 sequence: CASSSSLAGPTDTQYF. CDR3 DNA: TGCGCCAGCAGCTCCTCACTAGCGGGGCCCACAGATACGCAGTATTTT.

This chain uses TRBV2 with TRBJ1-5; D is unresolved. CDR3 length equals 15 residues. Germline-derived CDR1 and CDR2 are SNHLY and FYNNEI. V gave up 6 bases and J gave up 0 bases, with 12 bases separating them. CDR3 residues: CASSAGSHSNQPQHF. CDR3 coding DNA: TGTGCCAGCAGCGCAGGTTCCCATAGCAATCAGCCCCAGCATTTT.

The V and J genes are TRBV5-7 and TRBJ2-7, with 8 bases lining up with TRBD2. TRBV5-7 is recorded as an ORF, its role being uncertain. This CDR3 contains 14 residues. V shed 4 bases, J shed 4 bases, and the junction held 7 bases outside the gene matches. CDR3 loop: CASSGLAMLYEQYF. The DNA of the CDR3 is TGTGCCAGCAGCGGACTAGCCATGTTGTACGAGCAGTACTTC.

The CDR3 protein is CASSRAVGGTKETQYF. DNA of the CDR3: TGTGCCAGCAGCCGAGCGGTCGGGGGGACAAAAGAGACCCAGTACTTC. The chain employs TRBV7-6 and TRBJ2-5, with D possibly TRBD2 on 7 matching bases. Trimming removed 5 bases at V and 3 bases at J, with 19 bases between. Germline V gives CDR1 SGHVS, CDR2 FNYEAQ. CDR3 length: 16 residues.

The CDR3 is CASSVEQGHEQYF. CDR3 coding DNA: TGTGCCAGCAGTGTAGAACAGGGACACGAGCAGTACTTC. The chain links TRBV6-4 to TRBJ2-7; possibly TRBD1 for D (6 bases). V was trimmed by 4 bases and J by 5 bases, leaving 12 bases between them. CDR3 length: 13 residues. Per germline, CDR1 MRHNA and CDR2 SNTAGT.

This chain joins TRBV5-6 and TRBJ1-1; 7 bases fit TRBD1. There are 14 residues in the CDR3. V was pared by 6 bases and J by 4 bases, with 9 bases of the junction left unmatched. Germline-derived CDR1 and CDR2 are SGHDT and YYEEEE. Here the CDR3 DNA reads TGTGCCAGCACCTCAGGGGGGTCTGGCACTGAAGCTTTCTTT. It yields the protein CASTSGGSGTEAFF.

V gene TRBV19 combines with J gene TRBJ1-6, with TRBD1 as a possible D gene (6 bases). Germline V gene lookup returns CDR1 LNHDA and CDR2 SQIVND (reference sequence). This CDR3 contains 14 residues. With 5 bases removed from V and 8 bases from J, the gap between germline ends came to 13 bases. The chain's CDR3 is CASSPGTHDSPLHF. The CDR3 bases are TGTGCCAGTAGTCCTGGGACACATGATTCACCCCTCCACTTT.

CDR3 DNA: TGTGCCAGCAGCTCGGGACTAGCGGGAGGGCCTAGGGACTACAATGAGCAGTTCTTC. It codes for CASSSGLAGGPRDYNEQFF. The genes are TRBV7-9 and TRBJ2-1, with TRBD2 identical over 16 bases. The CDR3 sequence is 19 residues long. With V trimmed by 4 bases and J by 3 bases, 9 bases remained unmatched. Germline-derived CDR1 and CDR2 are SEHNR and FQNEAQ (reference sequence). Drawing the rest from reference TRBV7-9 and TRBJ2-1, the complete variable domain is DTGVSQNPRHKITKRGQNVTFRCDPISEHNRLYWYRQTLGQGPEFLTYFQNEAQLEKSRLLSDRFSAERPKGSFSTLEIQRTEQGDSAMYLCASSSGLAGGPRDYNEQFFGPGTRLTVL.

The rearrangement links TRBV10-3 to TRBJ2-7; 8 bases match TRBD1. This CDR3 spans 13 amino acids. Per germline, CDR1 ENHRY and CDR2 SYGVKD. V was pared by 5 bases and J by 5 bases, with 5 bases of the junction left unmatched. The CDR3 sequence is CAISWTGRDEQYV. DNA of the CDR3: TGTGCCATCAGTTGGACAGGGCGCGACGAGCAGTACGTC.

The V gene is TRBV4-2, the J gene TRBJ1-1; 9 positions agree with TRBD1. CDR3 length: 14 amino acids. Germline values: CDR1 LGHNA, CDR2 YNFKEQ. The V and J ends lost 8 bases and 4 bases, in that order; junction bases with no gene match: 8. Written as DNA, the CDR3 is TGTGCCAGCGCTACAGGGGGCGAGGGCACTGAAGCTTTCTTT. Translated, it gives CASATGGEGTEAFF.

The genes are TRBV19 and TRBJ1-1; D may be TRBD1 (5 bases). The V gene lost 7 bases and the J gene lost 5 bases, with 8 bases spanning the gap. CDR1 and CDR2 from the germline V gene are LNHDA and SQIVND (reference sequence). This CDR3 comprises 11 residues. DNA for the CDR3: TGTGCCAGTACAGGGTTTACTGAAGCTTTCTTT. Translating it yields CASTGFTEAFF.

The genes are TRBV6-5 and TRBJ1-1; possible D gene TRBD1, 6 bases. The CDR3 contains 14 residues. V was pared by 2 bases and J by 4 bases, with 11 bases between. Germline CDR1 reads MNHEY; CDR2 reads SVGAGI. The CDR3 region has the DNA TGTGCCAGCAGTTACGCGGGGGCGGTCACTGAAGCTTTCTTT. It codes for CASSYAGAVTEAFF.

The chain is built from TRBV6-5 and TRBJ1-4; D possibly corresponds to TRBD1 (5 bases). The CDR3 contains 15 residues. Germline loops: CDR1 MNHEY, CDR2 SVGAGI. Trimming shortened V by 0 bases and J by 8 bases, and 13 bases separated the two germline ends. This CDR3 is CASSYSRQGWEKLFF. The CDR3, as DNA: TGTGCCAGCAGTTACTCAAGGCAGGGATGGGAAAAACTGTTTTTT.

A few counts support this clone. The chain employs TRBV4-2 and TRBJ1-2, with 7 bases that match TRBD1. CDR3 length: 14 amino acids. Germline values: CDR1 LGHNA, CDR2 YNFKEQ. Trimming removed 5 bases from V and 3 bases from J; junction bases left unmatched: 6. The CDR3: CASSASDRDYGYTF. CDR3 DNA sequence: TGTGCCAGCAGCGCAAGTGACAGGGACTATGGCTACACCTTC.

The V call is TRBV6-4, the J call TRBJ1-1; 8 bases map to TRBD1. The junction had 6 bases not matched to a gene; V was cut back by 6 bases and J by 3 bases. The CDR3 sequence is 14 residues long. Germline loops: CDR1 MRHNA, CDR2 SNTAGT. The CDR3 is CASRRQGLDTEAFF. The CDR3 nucleotides read TGTGCCAGCAGACGACAGGGGCTGGACACTGAAGCTTTCTTT.

This clone was observed a handful of times. The V call is TRBV10-2, the J call TRBJ1-5; D unclear. The CDR3 is 14 residues long. Trimming left V 3 bases short and J 6 bases short, with 12 bases between. The germline V gene has CDR1 WSHSY and CDR2 SAAADI. This chain's CDR3 is CASSEARSGQPQHF. The CDR3, as DNA: TGCGCCAGCAGTGAAGCCCGGTCGGGTCAGCCCCAGCATTTT.

This chain links TRBV28 with TRBJ2-7, with TRBD1 matching over 7 bases. J lost 6 bases, V lost 9 bases, and 8 bases had no gene match. This CDR3 is 12 amino acids long. Germline lookup yields CDR1 MDHEN and CDR2 SYDVKM. Here the CDR3 DNA reads TGTGCCAGTAGCGACAGGGTGGGCGAGCAGTACTTC. It codes for CASSDRVGEQYF. The full variable domain, with the rest looked up from reference TRBV28 and TRBJ2-7, is DVKVTQSSRYLVKRTGEKVFLECVQDMDHENMFWYRQDPGLGLRLIYFSYDVKMKEKGDIPEGYSVSREKKERFSLILESASTNQTSMYLCASSDRVGEQYFGPGTRLTVT.

The V and J genes are TRBV4-1 and TRBJ1-2; D not resolved. Germline V CDR1 and CDR2: MGHRA, YSYEKL. V was trimmed by 2 bases and J by 8 bases, leaving 18 bases between them. This CDR3 comprises 15 residues. CDR3 residues: CASSQSQTHPGGYTF. The CDR3 DNA follows: TGCGCCAGCAGCCAATCCCAGACCCACCCGGGGGGCTACACCTTC.